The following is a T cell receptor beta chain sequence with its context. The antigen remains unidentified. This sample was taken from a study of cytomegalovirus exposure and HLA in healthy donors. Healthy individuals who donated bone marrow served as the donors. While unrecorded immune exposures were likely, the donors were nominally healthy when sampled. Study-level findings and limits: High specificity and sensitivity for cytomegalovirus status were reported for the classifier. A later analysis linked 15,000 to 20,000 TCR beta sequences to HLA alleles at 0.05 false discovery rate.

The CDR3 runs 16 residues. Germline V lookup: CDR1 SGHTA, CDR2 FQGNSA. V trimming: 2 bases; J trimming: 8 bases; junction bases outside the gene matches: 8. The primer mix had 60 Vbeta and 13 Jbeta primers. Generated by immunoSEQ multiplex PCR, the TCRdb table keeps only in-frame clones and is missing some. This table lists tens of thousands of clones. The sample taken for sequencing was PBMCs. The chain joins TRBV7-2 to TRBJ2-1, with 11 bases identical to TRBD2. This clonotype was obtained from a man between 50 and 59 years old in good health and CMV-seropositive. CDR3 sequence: CASSLSSGRAADEQFF. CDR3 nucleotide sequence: TGTGCCAGCAGCTTAAGTAGCGGGAGGGCCGCTGATGAGCAGTTCTTC.